Listed here is a single T cell receptor (beta chain). Its antigen is unidentified. Assay: immunoSEQ multiplex PCR; the TCRdb copy retains only in-frame clones and omits some. The profile shows approximately 65,000 clones, more than 70% of them singletons. This CDR3 has 14 amino acids. Germline CDR1 reads SGHTA; CDR2 reads FQGNSA. Trimming removed 1 base from V and 5 bases from J, with 11 bases in between. The entry originates in a study of OX40 agonist ivuxolimab in advanced cancers. Study as a whole: Partial responses, seen in three patients, involved one hepatocellular carcinoma and two cutaneous melanomas.

General study results and limits: Part of the nonresponder group also had normalized T-cell clonal expansion that was low.

The gene calls are TRBV7-2 and TRBJ2-5, with a weak D call TRBD2 (7 bases). The specimen was CD4+ or CD8+ T cells sorted from blood, collected in a trial of the OX40 agonist ivuxolimab. The sequence was collected from an adult with an advanced solid tumor such as melanoma, head and neck, liver or kidney cancer. The CDR3 spells CASSLGGGRETQYF. CDR3 coding DNA: TGTGCCAGCAGCTTAGGCGGGGGCCGGGAGACCCAGTACTTC.